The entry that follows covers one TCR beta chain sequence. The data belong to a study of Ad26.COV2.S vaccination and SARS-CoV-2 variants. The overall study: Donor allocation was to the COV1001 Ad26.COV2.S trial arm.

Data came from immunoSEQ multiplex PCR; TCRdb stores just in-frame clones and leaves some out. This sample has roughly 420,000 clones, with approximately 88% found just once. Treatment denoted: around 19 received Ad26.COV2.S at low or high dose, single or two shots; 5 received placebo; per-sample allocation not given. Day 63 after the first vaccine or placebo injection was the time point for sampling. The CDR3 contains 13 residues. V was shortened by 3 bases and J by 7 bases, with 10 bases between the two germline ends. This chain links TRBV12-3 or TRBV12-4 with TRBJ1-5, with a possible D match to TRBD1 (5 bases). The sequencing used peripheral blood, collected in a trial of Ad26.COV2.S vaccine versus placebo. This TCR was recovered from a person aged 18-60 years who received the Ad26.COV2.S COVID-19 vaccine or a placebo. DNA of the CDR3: TGTGCCAGCAGTTTGGGACTTCAGCAGCCCCAGCATTTT. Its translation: CASSLGLQQPQHF.